The sequence of this T cell receptor beta chain was determined in a study of blood T cell repertoires in COVID-19. Repertoires were generated with immunoSEQ multiplex PCR, while TCRdb's copy carries only in-frame clones and drops some. Altogether some 120,000 clones are present, 80% to 85% being singletons, with the ten largest covering 7.9%. This CDR3 has 14 residues. V shed 8 bases and J 6 bases; nucleotides not matched to a gene: 13. The germline gives CDR1 MNHEY, CDR2 SVGAGI. The chain recombines TRBV6-5 with TRBJ2-7; 7 nucleotides match TRBD1. The TCR was taken from a man in his 70s with acute or convalescent COVID-19. Sequencing input: peripheral blood. The CDR3 reads CASSRPGQAGEQYF. As DNA, the CDR3 is TGTGCCAGCTCCCGACCAGGACAGGCGGGCGAGCAGTACTTC.